Following are 28 T cell receptor beta chains from one sample sequenced in a study of blood T cell repertoires in COVID-19. The data were produced by immunoSEQ multiplex PCR, yet TCRdb's version contains in-frame clones alone and is incomplete. Here the sample spans some 400,000 clones, roughly 77% being singletons. The sample consisted of peripheral blood. The receptors derive from a human donor with acute or convalescent COVID-19. The donor label of this sample is uncertain.

This clone has just one count. The chain links TRBV6-5 to TRBJ2-7; possibly TRBD1 for D (6 bases). The ends were cut back, 6 bases at V and 3 bases at J, with 18 bases in the middle. CDR3 length equals 15 residues. Germline lookup yields CDR1 MNHEY and CDR2 SVGAGI. The CDR3 loop reads CASSSQGGQVYEQYF. CDR3 nucleotides: TGTGCCAGCAGCTCACAAGGGGGACAAGTCTACGAGCAGTACTTC.

This clone occurred once. The chain combines TRBV19 with TRBJ1-5; a weak D match, TRBD1 (5 bases). With 1 base removed from V and 2 bases from J, the gap between germline ends came to 24 bases. Germline V gives CDR1 LNHDA, CDR2 SQIVND (reference sequence). CDR3 length: 20 residues. The CDR3 spells CASSIGEGSLLWQGNQPQHF. DNA for the CDR3: TGTGCCAGTAGTATAGGGGAGGGGAGTTTACTGTGGCAAGGCAATCAGCCCCAGCATTTT.

The V and J genes are TRBV7-6 and TRBJ1-1; the match to TRBD1 covers 10 bases. The CDR3 is 15 residues long. The V segment lost 4 bases and the J segment 3 bases; nucleotides outside the gene matches: 5. Germline V gene lookup returns CDR1 SGHVS and CDR2 FNYEAQ. The CDR3 DNA is TGTGCCAGCAGCTACGAGACAGGGGGCTACACTGAAGCTTTCTTT. This sequence encodes CASSYETGGYTEAFF.

This clone was found once. CDR3 coding DNA: TGTGCCAGCAGTGAGCCGGGGTCCTCGACCTACGAGCAGTACTTC. Its translation is CASSEPGSSTYEQYF. V and J are TRBV6-1 and TRBJ2-7; TRBD2 might be the D (5 bases). The germline gives CDR1 MNHNS, CDR2 SASEGT. V was pared by 3 bases and J by 2 bases, with 14 bases between. CDR3 length equals 15 residues.

As DNA, the CDR3 is TGTGCCAGCAGTGAAAATAGACAGCCCCAGCATTTT. Translated: CASSENRQPQHF. The chain employs TRBV2 and TRBJ1-5, with D hard to call. The germline V gene has CDR1 SNHLY and CDR2 FYNNEI. This CDR3 has 12 amino acids. Trimming left V 2 bases short and J 7 bases short, with 6 bases between. Complete variable domain (other parts from reference TRBV2 and TRBJ1-5): EPEVTQTPSHQVTQMGQEVILRCVPISNHLYFYWYRQILGQKVEFLVSFYNNEISEKSEIFDDQFSVERPDGSNFTLKIRSTKLEDSAMYFCASSENRQPQHFGDGTRLSIL.

This chain joins TRBV6-5 and TRBJ1-2; the D gene is possibly TRBD1 (6 bases). Trimming took off 6 bases at V and 2 bases at J, with 13 bases between the two ends. This CDR3 has 14 amino acids. Germline CDR1 MNHEY, CDR2 SVGAGI. CDR3 in DNA: TGTGCCAGCAGGGCCGGGACATCCAACTATGGCTACACCTTC. It codes for CASRAGTSNYGYTF.

The CDR3, as DNA: TGTGCCAGCAGTGAGTATGCGGAGCAGTTCTTC. This encodes CASSEYAEQFF. V gene TRBV25-1 combines with J gene TRBJ2-1; no firm D call. This CDR3 spans 11 amino acids. The germline V and J ends were trimmed by 3 bases and 10 bases, with 7 bases remaining between them. CDR1 MGHDK and CDR2 SYGVNS come from the germline V gene.

The gene calls are TRBV2 and TRBJ1-5; 7 nucleotides line up with TRBD1. Germline V gives CDR1 SNHLY, CDR2 FYNNEI. V lost 5 bases to trimming and J lost 4 bases; unmatched junction nucleotides: 8. This CDR3 region has 15 residues. In nucleotides, the CDR3 is TGTGCCAGCAGTCCACGAACAGGGGTAAATCAGCCCCAGCATTTT. It encodes CASSPRTGVNQPQHF.

A few counts support this clone. The V and J genes are TRBV15 and TRBJ2-5; 8 bases are a match to TRBD2. This CDR3 spans 15 amino acids. Germline CDR1 is LNHNV and CDR2 is YYDKDF (reference sequence). V shed 1 base, J shed 1 base, and the junction held 2 bases outside the gene matches. The DNA for the CDR3 is TGTGCCACCAGCAGAGGAGGGACTAGCCAAGAGACCCAGTACTTC. Its protein product is CATSRGGTSQETQYF.

The chain carries TRBV5-1 and TRBJ1-2, with TRBD1 identical over 9 bases. The CDR3 runs to 14 residues. Germline-derived CDR1 and CDR2 are SGHRS and YFSETQ. Germline trimming cut 4 bases from V and 3 bases from J; bases unmatched to any gene: 4. The CDR3 nucleotides read TGCGCCAGCAGCGCACAGGGGGCGGACTATGGCTACACCTTC. It codes for CASSAQGADYGYTF.

The chain joins TRBV27 to TRBJ1-2; tentatively, D is TRBD1 (5 bases). The V end was cut by 10 bases, the J end by 1 base, with 16 bases between. The CDR3 has 14 residues. CDR1 and CDR2 from the germline V gene are MNHEY and SMNVEV (reference sequence). The CDR3 loop is CAKRNSRDNYGYTF. As DNA, the CDR3 is TGTGCCAAACGGAATTCCAGGGATAACTATGGCTACACCTTC.

This rearrangement joins TRBV28 to TRBJ1-2, with D hard to call. The V gene lost 4 bases and the J gene lost 4 bases, with 7 bases spanning the gap. In germline, CDR1 is MDHEN, CDR2 SYDVKM. This CDR3 has 12 residues. This CDR3 is CASSSSSYGYTF. The DNA of the CDR3 is TGTGCCAGCAGTTCGAGTTCCTATGGCTACACCTTC.

V usage is TRBV14 and J usage is TRBJ1-3; D remains ambiguous. Germline V gene lookup returns CDR1 SGHDN and CDR2 FVKESK. V shed 4 bases and J shed 0 bases, with 7 bases lying between them. The CDR3 extends over 14 amino acids. The CDR3 here is CASSLSNSGNTIYF. Here the CDR3 DNA reads TGTGCCAGCAGCCTAAGCAACTCTGGAAACACCATATATTTT.

The V and J genes are TRBV29-1 and TRBJ1-2; D not certain. CDR3 length: 13 residues. From germline, CDR1 is SQVTM and CDR2 ANQGSEA. V shed 6 bases and J shed 8 bases, with 19 bases lying between them. CDR3 loop: CSVTVQTSIGYTF. The DNA of the CDR3 is TGCAGCGTAACAGTGCAGACCTCTATAGGCTACACCTTC.

This clone has just a few counts. The chain couples TRBV6-5 to TRBJ1-1; D is unclear. V was trimmed by 6 bases and J by 1 base, leaving 15 bases between them. Looked up from germline, CDR1 is MNHEY and CDR2 is SVGAGI. There are 15 residues in the CDR3. Here the CDR3 reads CASRKTTTGNTEAFF. DNA for the CDR3: TGTGCCAGCAGGAAAACTACGACGGGGAACACTGAAGCTTTCTTT.

The chain has TRBV6-2 or TRBV6-3 and TRBJ2-7; 11 bases align to TRBD2. Germline CDR1 is MNHEY and CDR2 is SVGEGT. The CDR3 spans 17 residues. Trimming at V came to 5 bases and at J to 6 bases, leaving 15 bases not matched to a gene. CDR3 sequence (DNA): TGTGCCAGCAGTGCCAATAGCGGGGGGGCGTTCAGACGCGAGCAGTACTTC. Encoded protein: CASSANSGGAFRREQYF.

The chain carries TRBV6-2 or TRBV6-3 and TRBJ2-7; 7 nucleotides agree with TRBD1. CDR3 length: 15 amino acids. The V gene's germline CDR1 is MNHEY and CDR2 SVGEGT. V gave up 3 bases and J gave up 5 bases; unmatched junction bases: 10. The CDR3 reads CASSYSDRTSHEQYF. CDR3 bases: TGTGCCAGCAGTTATTCGGACAGGACTTCCCACGAGCAGTACTTC.

The gene calls are TRBV19 and TRBJ1-1; 9 bases are shared with TRBD1. The CDR3 sequence is 15 residues long. V lost 6 bases to trimming and J lost 0 bases; unmatched junction nucleotides: 5. CDR1 and CDR2 from the germline V gene are LNHDA and SQIVND (reference sequence). The DNA of the CDR3 is TGTGCCAGTAGGACAGGGGGAAGAATGAACACTGAAGCTTTCTTT. Its translation is CASRTGGRMNTEAFF.

The chain recombines TRBV27 with TRBJ1-6; TRBD1 agrees at 8 bases. Trimming removed 8 bases from V and 5 bases from J; junction bases left unmatched: 11. The CDR3 is 16 amino acids. Germline V lookup: CDR1 MNHEY, CDR2 SMNVEV (reference sequence). The CDR3 loop is CASSLAGGYNNSPLHF. The CDR3 bases are TGTGCCAGCTCTTTAGCAGGGGGCTATAATAATTCACCCCTCCACTTT.

The genes are TRBV3-1 (or the pseudogene TRBV3-2) and TRBJ1-1, with D unclear. This CDR3 region has 15 residues. V was pared by 0 bases and J by 10 bases, with 18 bases between. The germline gives CDR1 LGHDT, CDR2 YNNKEL (reference sequence). CDR3 sequence (DNA): TGTGCCAGCAGCCAAGACTGGTCGGCAGACAATAGAGCTTTCTTT. This sequence encodes CASSQDWSADNRAFF.

This chain links TRBV7-9 with TRBJ2-3, with TRBD1 matching 7 bases. V gave up 4 bases and J gave up 4 bases; unmatched junction bases: 8. The germline gives CDR1 SEHNR, CDR2 FQNEAQ (reference sequence). The CDR3 runs to 15 residues. The CDR3 reads CASSSTGTVADTQYF. The CDR3 DNA reads TGTGCCAGCAGCTCCACCGGGACAGTGGCAGATACGCAGTATTTT.

The chain links TRBV27 to TRBJ2-3; 10 positions match TRBD2. J was trimmed by 4 bases and V by 9 bases; bases with no gene match: 7. Germline assignment: CDR1 MNHEY and CDR2 SMNVEV (reference sequence). The CDR3 has 14 amino acids. CDR3 region: CASSGGPGADTQYF. The CDR3 DNA is TGTGCCAGTAGCGGGGGGCCGGGTGCAGATACGCAGTATTTT.

This rearrangement joins TRBV18 to TRBJ2-5; 7 bases line up with TRBD2. Germline CDR1 KGHSH, CDR2 LQKENI. The CDR3 has 17 residues. The junction had 12 bases not matched to a gene; V was cut back by 3 bases and J by 2 bases. The CDR3 is CASSPQRLTSAQETQYF. The CDR3 nucleotides read TGTGCCAGCTCACCTCAAAGGCTAACTAGCGCTCAAGAGACCCAGTACTTC.

This rearrangement joins TRBV28 to TRBJ1-3; TRBD1 aligns across 8 bases. Germline V gives CDR1 MDHEN, CDR2 SYDVKM. The CDR3 consists of 15 residues. Trimming removed 6 bases from V and 0 bases from J; junction bases left unmatched: 4. The DNA for the CDR3 is TGTGCCAGCAGACCGACAGGGGCCTCTGGAAACACCATATATTTT. Its translation is CASRPTGASGNTIYF.

This chain links TRBV2 with TRBJ2-3; 13 bases map to TRBD2. The V gene's germline CDR1 is SNHLY and CDR2 FYNNEI. J lost 4 bases, V lost 5 bases, and 3 bases had no gene match. This CDR3 has 15 residues. Written as DNA, the CDR3 is TGTGCCAGCAGTACAGGACTAGCGGGGGCAGATACGCAGTATTTT. Amino acids: CASSTGLAGADTQYF.

J is TRBJ1-5 and V is TRBV2, with D perhaps TRBD1 (6 bases). Per germline, CDR1 SNHLY and CDR2 FYNNEI. The V and J ends lost 7 bases and 7 bases respectively, with 14 bases between them. The CDR3 loop spans 13 amino acids. The chain's CDR3 is CASKGSQGQPQHF. The CDR3 coding sequence is TGTGCCAGCAAAGGAAGCCAGGGGCAGCCCCAGCATTTT.

The chain's CDR3 is CATSLAGGPDTQYF. The CDR3, as DNA: TGTGCCACAAGTCTAGCGGGAGGCCCAGATACGCAGTATTTT. The V gene is TRBV19, the J gene TRBJ2-3; 11 bases agree with TRBD2. This CDR3 spans 14 amino acids. CDR1 LNHDA and CDR2 SQIVND come from the germline V gene (reference sequence). V shed 10 bases, J shed 4 bases, and the junction held 7 bases outside the gene matches.

The chain employs TRBV4-1 and TRBJ2-7; the match to TRBD2 covers 14 bases. Germline values: CDR1 MGHRA, CDR2 YSYEKL. The V and J ends lost 3 bases and 4 bases, in that order; junction bases with no gene match: 5. The CDR3 totals 16 residues. CDR3 region: CASSHGTSGRRYEQYF. The CDR3, as DNA: TGCGCCAGCAGCCACGGGACTAGCGGGAGAAGGTACGAGCAGTACTTC.